The source of this T cell receptor (beta chain) is a study of identical twins. V lost 10 bases and J 5 bases, leaving 33 bases between the germline ends. This CDR3 has 18 residues. Looked up from germline, CDR1 is ENHRY and CDR2 is SYGVKD. From the 5' RACE reads, TCRdb called clonotypes with MiXCR, one entry per CDR3 protein. This table holds 500,000 or so distinct CDR3 sequences, less than 25% found once. The sample also formed part of further work on T cells expressing NK-cell markers. That work adds: Sorted CD3+CD56-NKG2C+, CD3+CD56+NKG2C+ and CD3+CD56+NKG2C- T cells supplied the TCR beta repertoires. The study found dominant NKG2C+ clonotypes at about 1.0-8% of CD8+ T cells in about six donors.

V gene TRBV10-3 combines with J gene TRBJ2-7; D perhaps matches TRBD2 (11 bases). This TCR came from a woman between 18 and 29 years old in good health. The specimen sequenced was CD4+ T cells sorted from blood. CDR3 DNA sequence: TGTGCCACCCGGGACAGGGGACTCCTCGAGACTAGCGGGAACGAGCAGTACTTC. Translation gives CATRDRGLLETSGNEQYF.